This TCR beta chain was documented in a study of control samples from healthy donors and cancer patients. Here immunoSEQ multiplex PCR was the method, and the copy in TCRdb shows in-frame clones only, minus some. Here the sample spans tens of thousands of clones, about 87% being singletons. Germline V lookup: CDR1 MDHEN, CDR2 SYDVKM. Germline trimming cut 5 bases from V and 18 bases from J; bases unmatched to any gene: 12. There are 13 residues in the CDR3. Input material: PBMCs. The receptor's source is a woman between 55 and 75 years old with head and neck cancer. This chain connects TRBV28 to TRBJ1-6; 8 nucleotides line up with TRBD1. Here the CDR3 DNA reads TGTGCCAGCAGTCCACCGGACAGGGTGGAGAACCACTTT. It yields the protein CASSPPDRVENHF.